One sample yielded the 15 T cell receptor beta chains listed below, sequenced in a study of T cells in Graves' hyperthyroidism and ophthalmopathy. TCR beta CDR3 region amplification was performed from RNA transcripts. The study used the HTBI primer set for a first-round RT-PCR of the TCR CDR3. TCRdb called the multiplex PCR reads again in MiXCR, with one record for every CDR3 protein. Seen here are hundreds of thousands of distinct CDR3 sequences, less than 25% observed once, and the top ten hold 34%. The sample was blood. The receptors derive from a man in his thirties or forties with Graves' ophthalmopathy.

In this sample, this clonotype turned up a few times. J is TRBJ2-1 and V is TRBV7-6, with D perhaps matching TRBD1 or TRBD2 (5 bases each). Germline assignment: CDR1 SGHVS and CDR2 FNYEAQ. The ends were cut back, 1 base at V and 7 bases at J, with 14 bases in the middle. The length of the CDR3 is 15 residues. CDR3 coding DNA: TGTGCCAGCAGCTTAGGGGACGGGCGCCCTAATGAGCAGTTCTTC. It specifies CASSLGDGRPNEQFF.

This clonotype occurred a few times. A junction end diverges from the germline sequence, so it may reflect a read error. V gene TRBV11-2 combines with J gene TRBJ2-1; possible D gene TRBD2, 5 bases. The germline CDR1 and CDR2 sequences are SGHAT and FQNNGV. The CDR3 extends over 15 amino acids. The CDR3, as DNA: TGTGCCAGCAGCTTAGTGGCGGACTCCTACAATGAGCAGTCCTTC. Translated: CASSLVADSYNEQSF.

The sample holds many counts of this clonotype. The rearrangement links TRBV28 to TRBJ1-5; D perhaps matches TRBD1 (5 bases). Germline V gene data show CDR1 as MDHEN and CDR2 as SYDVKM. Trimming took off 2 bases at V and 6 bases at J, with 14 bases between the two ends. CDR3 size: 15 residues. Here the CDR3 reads CASSLRGRQGQPQHF. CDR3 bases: TGTGCCAGCAGTTTACGGGGTCGTCAGGGTCAGCCCCAGCATTTT.

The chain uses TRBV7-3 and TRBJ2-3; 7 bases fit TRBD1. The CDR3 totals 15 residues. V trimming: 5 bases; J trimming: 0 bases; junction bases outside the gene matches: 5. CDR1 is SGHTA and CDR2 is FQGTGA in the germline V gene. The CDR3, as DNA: TGTGCCAGCAGCGCAGACAGGGCGAGCACAGATACGCAGTATTTT. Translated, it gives CASSADRASTDTQYF.

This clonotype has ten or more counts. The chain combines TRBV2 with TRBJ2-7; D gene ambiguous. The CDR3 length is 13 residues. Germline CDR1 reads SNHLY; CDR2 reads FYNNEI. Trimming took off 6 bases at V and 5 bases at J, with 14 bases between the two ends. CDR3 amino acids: CASRMSRRDEQYF. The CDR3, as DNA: TGTGCCAGCAGAATGTCCCGGCGCGACGAGCAGTACTTC. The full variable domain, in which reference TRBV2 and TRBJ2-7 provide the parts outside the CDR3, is EPEVTQTPSHQVTQMGQEVILRCVPISNHLYFYWYRQILGQKVEFLVSFYNNEISEKSEIFDDQFSVERPDGSNFTLKIRSTKLEDSAMYFCASRMSRRDEQYFGPGTRLTVT.

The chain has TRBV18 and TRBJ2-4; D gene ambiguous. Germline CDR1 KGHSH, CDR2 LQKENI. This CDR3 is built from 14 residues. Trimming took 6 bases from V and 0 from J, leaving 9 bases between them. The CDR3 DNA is TGTGCCAGCTCGTACAAGGAAGCCAAAAACATTCAGTACTTC. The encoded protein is CASSYKEAKNIQYF.

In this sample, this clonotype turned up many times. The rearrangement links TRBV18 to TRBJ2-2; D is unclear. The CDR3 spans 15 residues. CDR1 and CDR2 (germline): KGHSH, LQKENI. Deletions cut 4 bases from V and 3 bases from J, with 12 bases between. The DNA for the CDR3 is TGTGCCAGCTCACTGCCACGGACCCACACCGGGGAGCTGTTTTTT. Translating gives CASSLPRTHTGELFF.

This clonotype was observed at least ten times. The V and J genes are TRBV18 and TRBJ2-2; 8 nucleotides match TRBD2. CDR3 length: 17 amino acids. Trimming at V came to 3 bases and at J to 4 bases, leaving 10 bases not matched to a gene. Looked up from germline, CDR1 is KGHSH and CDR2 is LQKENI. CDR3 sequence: CASSPLLRSGSTGELFF. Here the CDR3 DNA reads TGTGCCAGCTCACCCCTATTGAGGAGCGGGAGCACCGGGGAGCTGTTTTTT.

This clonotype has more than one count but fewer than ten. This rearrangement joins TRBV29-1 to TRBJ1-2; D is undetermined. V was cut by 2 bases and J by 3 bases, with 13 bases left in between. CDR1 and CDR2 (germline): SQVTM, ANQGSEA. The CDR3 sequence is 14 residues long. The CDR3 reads CSVEYRGDDYGYTF. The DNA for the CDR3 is TGCAGCGTTGAATATCGCGGAGATGACTATGGCTACACCTTC.

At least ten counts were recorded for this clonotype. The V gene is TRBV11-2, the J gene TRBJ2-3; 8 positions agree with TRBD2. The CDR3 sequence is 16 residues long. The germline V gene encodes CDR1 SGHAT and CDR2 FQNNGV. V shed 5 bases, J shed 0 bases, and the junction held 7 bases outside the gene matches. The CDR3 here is CASSTSWTSSTDTQYF. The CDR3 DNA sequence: TGTGCCAGCAGCACGTCGTGGACTAGCAGCACAGATACGCAGTATTTT.

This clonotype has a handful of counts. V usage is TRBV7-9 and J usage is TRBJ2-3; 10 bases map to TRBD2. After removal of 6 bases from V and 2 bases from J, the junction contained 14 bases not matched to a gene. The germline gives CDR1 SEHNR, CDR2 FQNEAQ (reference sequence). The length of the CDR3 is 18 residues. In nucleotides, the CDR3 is TGTGCCAGCAGTTCCCCCCGAGCGGGAGGGGCGGACACAGATACGCAGTATTTT. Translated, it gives CASSSPRAGGADTDTQYF.

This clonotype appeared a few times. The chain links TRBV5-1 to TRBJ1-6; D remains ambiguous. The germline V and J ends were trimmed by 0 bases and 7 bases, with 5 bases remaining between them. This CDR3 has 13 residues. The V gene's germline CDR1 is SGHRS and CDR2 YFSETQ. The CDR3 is CASSLEGNSPLHF. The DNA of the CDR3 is TGCGCCAGCAGCTTGGAAGGAAATTCACCCCTCCACTTT.

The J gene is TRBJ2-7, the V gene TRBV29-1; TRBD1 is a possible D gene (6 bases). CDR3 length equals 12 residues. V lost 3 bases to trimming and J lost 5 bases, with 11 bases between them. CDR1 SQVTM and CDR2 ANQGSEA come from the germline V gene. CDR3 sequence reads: CSVEGTSDEQYF. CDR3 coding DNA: TGCAGCGTTGAGGGGACAAGCGACGAGCAGTACTTC.

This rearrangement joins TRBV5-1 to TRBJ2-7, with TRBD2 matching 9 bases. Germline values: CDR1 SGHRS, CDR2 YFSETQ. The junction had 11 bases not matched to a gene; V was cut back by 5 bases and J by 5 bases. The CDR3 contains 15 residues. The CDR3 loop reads CASSTGTSFRNEQYF. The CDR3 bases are TGCGCCAGCAGTACCGGGACTAGCTTTAGGAACGAGCAGTACTTC. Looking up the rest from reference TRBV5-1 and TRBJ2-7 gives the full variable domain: KAGVTQTPRYLIKTRGQQVTLSCSPISGHRSVSWYQQTPGQGLQFLFEYFSETQRNKGNFPGRFSGRQFSNSRSEMNVSTLELGDSALYLCASSTGTSFRNEQYFGPGTRLTVT.

This CDR3 reads CSAAVGQGIQPQHF. DNA of the CDR3: TGCAGTGCTGCGGTAGGACAGGGGATTCAGCCCCAGCATTTT. The V and J genes are TRBV20-1 and TRBJ1-5; 9 bases agree with TRBD1. Germline-derived CDR1 and CDR2 are DFQATT and SNEGSKA (reference sequence). J was trimmed by 6 bases and V by 5 bases; bases with no gene match: 8. There are 14 residues in the CDR3.